One T cell receptor (beta chain) is described in this entry. This sample was taken from a study of blood T cell repertoires in COVID-19. Background on the study: The United States, Italy and Spain were the sources of the acute and convalescent COVID-19 samples. The cDNA or gDNA used as material had been derived from T cells, B-cell-depleted T cells, or PBMCs.

Authors' processing steps: Quantification of nucleated cells was approximated via reference gene primer amplification. Only in-frame clones appear in the TCRdb table, and some are missing; sequencing was by immunoSEQ multiplex PCR. V and J calls plus clone size are reproduced from that table; the DNA served to infer D and trimming. The sample contains fewer than 250,000 clones, roughly nine tenths of which appear only once. V lost 4 bases and J lost 3; bases outside the gene matches: 13. CDR3 length: 17 amino acids. Germline V lookup: CDR1 SGDLS, CDR2 YYNGEE. The J gene is TRBJ2-7, the V gene TRBV9; 10 nucleotides align to TRBD1. The receptor comes from a man aged 35-49 years with acute or convalescent COVID-19. Sequenced material: peripheral blood. CDR3: CASSSPALGQGRYEQYF. CDR3 coding DNA: TGTGCCAGCAGCTCCCCCGCCCTGGGACAGGGGCGCTACGAGCAGTACTTC.